The 14 T cell receptor beta chains below were found in one sample sequenced in a study of cytomegalovirus exposure and HLA in healthy donors. A multiplex PCR was run with 60 Vbeta primers and 13 Jbeta primers. The assay was immunoSEQ multiplex PCR, and TCRdb's table has in-frame clones only and misses some. The data contain about 92,000 clones, just under 85% of them singletons. The specimen was PBMCs. These receptors all stem from a young woman in good health and CMV-seropositive.

This clone was observed a handful of times. V is TRBV5-8 and J is TRBJ2-7; D possibly corresponds to TRBD1 (6 bases). Germline assignment: CDR1 SGHTS and CDR2 YDEGEE. The length of the CDR3 is 13 residues. The V gene lost 2 bases and the J gene lost 4 bases, with 10 bases spanning the gap. CDR3 sequence (DNA): TGTGCCAGCAGCTTATGGGACAAGTACGAGCAGTACTTC. Its translation: CASSLWDKYEQYF.

This clone has a single count. This chain links TRBV30 with TRBJ1-5; D is uncertain. Trimming removed 5 bases from V and 3 bases from J, with 20 bases in between. CDR3 length: 16 residues. Germline loops: CDR1 GTSNPN, CDR2 SVGIG (reference sequence). The CDR3 bases are TGTGCCTGGGTCGCTGCAGGATTACCAAACAATCAGCCCCAGCATTTT. It translates to CAWVAAGLPNNQPQHF.

V usage is TRBV21-1 and J usage is TRBJ1-1; TRBD1 is the table's D call, not checked against the DNA. TRBV21-1 corresponds to a pseudogene. This CDR3 region has 18 residues. CDR3: CASSRPRGIQVCCTEAFF. In DNA form, the CDR3 reads TGTGCCAGCAGCAGACCCAGGGGGATTCAGGTTTGTTGCACTGAAGCTTTCTTT.

J is TRBJ1-1 and V is TRBV7-8; 7 bases are shared with TRBD1. The CDR3 has 15 amino acids. Germline assignment: CDR1 SGHVS and CDR2 FQNEAQ. V gave up 5 bases and J gave up 3 bases; unmatched junction bases: 9. The CDR3 nucleotides read TGTGCCAGCAGCCTCACGACAGGGTGGGACACTGAAGCTTTCTTT. It specifies CASSLTTGWDTEAFF.

The gene calls are TRBV5-6 and TRBJ2-7, with D perhaps matching TRBD1 (6 bases). CDR1 and CDR2 (germline): SGHDT, YYEEEE. This CDR3 contains 14 residues. Trimming took 4 bases from V and 4 from J, leaving 15 bases between them. The CDR3 DNA reads as TGTGCCAGCAGCCCAGGGACACATCCTTACGAGCAGTACTTC. Its translation is CASSPGTHPYEQYF.

The chain has TRBV6-5 and TRBJ1-5, with no clear D. Between the trimmed V and J ends, which lost 4 bases and 0 bases, there was a span of 4 bases. Germline V gene data show CDR1 as MNHEY and CDR2 as SVGAGI. This CDR3 region has 13 residues. The CDR3, as DNA: TGTGCCAGCAGTTCCCGTAGCAATCAGCCCCAGCATTTT. Residues: CASSSRSNQPQHF.

V gene TRBV7-6 combines with J gene TRBJ1-5; D uncertain. The V gene's germline CDR1 is SGHVS and CDR2 FNYEAQ. Between the trimmed V and J ends, which lost 5 bases and 2 bases, there was a span of 19 bases. The CDR3 has 17 residues. The chain's CDR3 is CASSPRARGPGNQPQHF. The CDR3 bases are TGTGCCAGCAGCCCCCGCGCCCGCGGCCCCGGCAATCAGCCCCAGCATTTT.

The V gene is TRBV7-9, the J gene TRBJ1-2; the D is unclear. This CDR3 comprises 14 residues. Germline CDR1 reads SEHNR; CDR2 reads FQNEAQ (reference sequence). V was cut by 1 base and J by 4 bases, with 10 bases left in between. The CDR3 nucleotides read TGTGCCAGCAGCTTAGACAGCACAACCTATGGCTACACCTTC. Amino acid sequence: CASSLDSTTYGYTF. The full variable domain, with the rest looked up from reference TRBV7-9 and TRBJ1-2, is DTGVSQNPRHKITKRGQNVTFRCDPISEHNRLYWYRQTLGQGPEFLTYFQNEAQLEKSRLLSDRFSAERPKGSFSTLEIQRTEQGDSAMYLCASSLDSTTYGYTFGSGTRLTVV.

The chain is built from TRBV5-1 and TRBJ1-2, with TRBD1 matching 10 bases. CDR1 SGHRS and CDR2 YFSETQ come from the germline V gene. The V segment lost 2 bases and the J segment 2 bases; nucleotides outside the gene matches: 3. The CDR3 has 15 amino acids. The CDR3 coding sequence is TGCGCCAGCAGCTTAAGGGACAGGGGCAACTATGGCTACACCTTC. Encoded protein: CASSLRDRGNYGYTF.

The rearrangement joins TRBV6-5 to TRBJ2-3; D might be TRBD2 (5 bases). CDR3 length: 14 residues. V was clipped by 1 base and J by 3 bases, with 8 bases between them. Germline V gene lookup returns CDR1 MNHEY and CDR2 SVGAGI. The CDR3 DNA reads as TGTGCCAGCAGTTACTTCGGGGTGACAGATACGCAGTATTTT. This translates into CASSYFGVTDTQYF.

This clone was seen only a few times. The chain is built from TRBV6-5 and TRBJ1-4; D call uncertain. V gave up 2 bases and J gave up 8 bases, with 12 bases separating them. Looked up from germline, CDR1 is MNHEY and CDR2 is SVGAGI. The CDR3 runs 14 residues. The DNA of the CDR3 is TGTGCCAGCAGTTACAGACTAGAATCCGAAAAACTGTTTTTT. It encodes CASSYRLESEKLFF.

This chain connects TRBV7-6 to TRBJ2-5; D unresolved. The germline gives CDR1 SGHVS, CDR2 FNYEAQ. Trimming shortened V by 3 bases and J by 4 bases, and 12 bases separated the two germline ends. The CDR3 runs 14 residues. CDR3 DNA sequence: TGTGCCAGCAGCTTCAATCAGTTGATAGAGACCCAGTACTTC. It is translated as CASSFNQLIETQYF.

In the case of this clone: Other DNA sequences from this sample encode an identical CDR3 as well. The chain links TRBV6-5 to TRBJ1-5; D perhaps matches TRBD1 (6 bases). This CDR3 spans 14 amino acids. The V end lost 6 bases, the J end lost 0 bases, and 9 bases lay between the germline ends. Germline V gene sequence: CDR1 MNHEY, CDR2 SVGAGI. The CDR3 sequence is CASSRDNSNQPQHF. In DNA form, the CDR3 reads TGTGCCAGCAGCCGGGACAATAGCAATCAGCCCCAGCATTTT.

This chain links TRBV27 with TRBJ2-3, with 9 positions matching TRBD1. The CDR3 loop spans 15 amino acids. Germline CDR1 reads MNHEY; CDR2 reads SMNVEV (reference sequence). J lost 4 bases, V lost 4 bases, and 6 bases had no gene match. CDR3 loop: CASSSPGQGPDTQYF. CDR3 DNA sequence: TGTGCCAGCAGTTCCCCCGGACAGGGGCCAGATACGCAGTATTTT.